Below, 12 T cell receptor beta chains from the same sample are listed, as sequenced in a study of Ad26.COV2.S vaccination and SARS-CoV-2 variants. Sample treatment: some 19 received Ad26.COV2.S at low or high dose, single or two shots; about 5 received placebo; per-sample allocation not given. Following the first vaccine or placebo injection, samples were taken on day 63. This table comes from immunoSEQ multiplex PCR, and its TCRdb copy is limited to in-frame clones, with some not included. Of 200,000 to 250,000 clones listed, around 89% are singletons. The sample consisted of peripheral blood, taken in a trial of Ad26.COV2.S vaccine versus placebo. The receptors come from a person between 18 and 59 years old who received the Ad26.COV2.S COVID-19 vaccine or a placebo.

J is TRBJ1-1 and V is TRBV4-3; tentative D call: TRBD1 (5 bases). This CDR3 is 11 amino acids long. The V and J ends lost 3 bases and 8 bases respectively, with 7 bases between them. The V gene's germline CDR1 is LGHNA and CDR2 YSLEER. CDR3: CASSQGTEAFF. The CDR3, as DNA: TGCGCCAGCAGCCAGGGGACGGAAGCTTTCTTT.

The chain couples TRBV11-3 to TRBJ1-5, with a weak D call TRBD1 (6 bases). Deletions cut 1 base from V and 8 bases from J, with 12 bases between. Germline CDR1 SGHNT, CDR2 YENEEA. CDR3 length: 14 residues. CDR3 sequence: CASSLGGGHKPQHF. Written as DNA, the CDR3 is TGTGCCAGCAGCTTAGGTGGGGGACATAAGCCCCAGCATTTT.

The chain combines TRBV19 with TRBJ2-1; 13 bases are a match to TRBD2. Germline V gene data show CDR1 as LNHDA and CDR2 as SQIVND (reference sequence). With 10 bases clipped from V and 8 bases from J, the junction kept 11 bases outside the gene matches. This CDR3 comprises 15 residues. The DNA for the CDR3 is TGTGCCACCCGACTAGCGGGGGGACTTTGGGATGAGCAGTTCTTC. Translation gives CATRLAGGLWDEQFF.

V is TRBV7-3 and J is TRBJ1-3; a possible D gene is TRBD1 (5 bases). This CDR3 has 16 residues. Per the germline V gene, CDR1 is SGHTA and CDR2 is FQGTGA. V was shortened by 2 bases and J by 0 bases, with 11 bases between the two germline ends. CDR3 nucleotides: TGTGCCAGCAGCTTATCAGGGATCAACTCTGGAAACACCATATATTTT. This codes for CASSLSGINSGNTIYF.

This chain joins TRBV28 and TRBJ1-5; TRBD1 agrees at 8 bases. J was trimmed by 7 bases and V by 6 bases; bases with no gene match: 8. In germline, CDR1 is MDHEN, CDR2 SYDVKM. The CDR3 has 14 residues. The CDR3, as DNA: TGTGCCAGCAGGCGACAGGGGTTGAACCAGCCCCAGCATTTT. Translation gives CASRRQGLNQPQHF.

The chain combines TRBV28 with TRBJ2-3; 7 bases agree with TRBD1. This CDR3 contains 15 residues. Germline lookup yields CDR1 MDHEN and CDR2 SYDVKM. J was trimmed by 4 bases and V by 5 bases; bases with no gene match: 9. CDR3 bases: TGTGCCAGCAGTCTTCCAGGGGGTGGGCCAGATACGCAGTATTTT. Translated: CASSLPGGGPDTQYF.

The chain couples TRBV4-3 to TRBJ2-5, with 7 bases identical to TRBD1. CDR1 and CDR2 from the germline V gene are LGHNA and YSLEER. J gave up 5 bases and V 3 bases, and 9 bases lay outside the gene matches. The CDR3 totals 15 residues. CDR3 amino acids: CASSQRQGVWETQYF. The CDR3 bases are TGCGCCAGCAGCCAGAGACAGGGAGTATGGGAGACCCAGTACTTC.

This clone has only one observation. CDR3 residues: CAWSVRPGSKSGYTF. The CDR3 DNA is TGTGCCTGGAGTGTACGCCCGGGAAGTAAGTCTGGCTACACCTTC. The rearrangement joins TRBV30 to TRBJ1-2; D uncertain. The CDR3 sequence is 15 residues long. Between the trimmed V and J ends, which lost 0 bases and 7 bases, there was a span of 18 bases. Germline V lookup: CDR1 GTSNPN, CDR2 SVGIG (reference sequence).

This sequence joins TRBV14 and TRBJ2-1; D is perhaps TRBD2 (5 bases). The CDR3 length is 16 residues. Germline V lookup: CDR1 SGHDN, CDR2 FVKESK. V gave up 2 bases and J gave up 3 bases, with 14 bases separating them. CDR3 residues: CASSQRQAVVYNEQFF. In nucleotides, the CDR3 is TGTGCCAGCAGCCAACGTCAAGCGGTAGTCTACAATGAGCAGTTCTTC. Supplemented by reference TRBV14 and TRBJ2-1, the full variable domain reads EAGVTQFPSHSVIEKGQTVTLRCDPISGHDNLYWYRRVMGKEIKFLLHFVKESKQDESGMPNNRFLAERTGGTYSTLKVQPAELEDSGVYFCASSQRQAVVYNEQFFGPGTRLTVL.

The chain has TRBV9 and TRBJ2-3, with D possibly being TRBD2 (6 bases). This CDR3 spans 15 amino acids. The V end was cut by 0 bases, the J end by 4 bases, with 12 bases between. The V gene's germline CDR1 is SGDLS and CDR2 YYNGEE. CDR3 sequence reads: CASSVEEGRPDTQYF. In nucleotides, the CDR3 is TGTGCCAGCAGCGTAGAGGAGGGGCGGCCAGATACGCAGTATTTT.

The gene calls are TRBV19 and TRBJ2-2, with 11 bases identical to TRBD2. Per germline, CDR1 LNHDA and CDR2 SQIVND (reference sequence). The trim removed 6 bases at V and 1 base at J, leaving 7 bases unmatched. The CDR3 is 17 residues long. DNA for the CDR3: TGTGCCAGTAGCGGACCCGGACTAGCGGGGAACACCGGGGAGCTGTTTTTT. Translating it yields CASSGPGLAGNTGELFF.

For the CDR3, the DNA is TGTGCCAGCAGTTTTTTACTCCAAGAGACCCAGTACTTC. Amino acid sequence: CASSFLLQETQYF. The V call is TRBV28, the J call TRBJ2-5; D is undetermined. V lost 3 bases to trimming and J lost 1 base, with 6 bases between them. Germline V gene data show CDR1 as MDHEN and CDR2 as SYDVKM. The CDR3 extends over 13 amino acids.